Below, 10 T cell receptor beta chains from the same sample are listed, as sequenced in a study of beta chain features in type 1 diabetes. The isolated RNA, all of it, was reverse transcribed, so expressed TCRB transcripts were what got sequenced. Generated by immunoSEQ multiplex PCR, the TCRdb table keeps only in-frame clones and is missing some. The data contain roughly 610,000 clones, about 16% of them singletons. The sequenced sample consisted of naive CD4+ T cells from blood. These receptors were taken from a man aged 18-30 years in good health.

The chain is built from TRBV6-6 and TRBJ2-5; weak D call: TRBD2 (6 bases). CDR1 is MNHNY, CDR2 SVGAGI, per germline (reference sequence). The germline V and J ends were trimmed by 7 bases and 6 bases, with 12 bases remaining between them. The CDR3 sequence is 12 residues long. Here the CDR3 DNA reads TGTGCCAGCACGCCCGGGGGAAAGACCCAGTACTTC. Amino acid sequence: CASTPGGKTQYF.

This clone was detected only a few times. The genes are TRBV18 and TRBJ2-7; D not resolved. There are 14 residues in the CDR3. CDR1 is KGHSH and CDR2 is LQKENI in the germline V gene. V was cut by 3 bases and J by 8 bases, with 17 bases left in between. The CDR3 sequence: CASSPDLGSDKQYF. The CDR3 nucleotides are TGTGCCAGCTCACCGGATCTAGGATCCGATAAGCAGTACTTC. Full variable domain (remainder filled in from reference TRBV18 and TRBJ2-7): NAGVMQNPRHLVRRRGQEARLRCSPMKGHSHVYWYRQLPEEGLKFMVYLQKENIIDESGMPKERFSAEFPKEGPSILRIQQVVRGDSAAYFCASSPDLGSDKQYFGPGTRLTVT.

This clone was counted a few times. The chain joins TRBV14 to TRBJ2-3, with a tentative D call TRBD1 (5 bases). Trimming stripped 1 base from V and 2 bases from J, with 10 bases between. CDR1 SGHDN and CDR2 FVKESK come from the germline V gene. This CDR3 contains 15 residues. CDR3 sequence reads: CASSQAGLLTDTQYF. The CDR3 DNA sequence: TGTGCCAGCAGCCAAGCAGGGTTACTCACAGATACGCAGTATTTT.

The V gene is TRBV4-1, the J gene TRBJ1-3; D remains unclear. This CDR3 has 17 amino acids. V was clipped by 0 bases and J by 0 bases, with 12 bases between them. The germline V gene has CDR1 MGHRA and CDR2 YSYEKL. CDR3 DNA sequence: TGCGCCAGCAGCCAAGATCCGGGAACCTCCTCTGGAAACACCATATATTTT. Translation gives CASSQDPGTSSGNTIYF.

This chain links TRBV5-1 with TRBJ2-1; TRBD1 agrees at 9 bases. The CDR3 consists of 16 residues. Germline V gene data show CDR1 as SGHRS and CDR2 as YFSETQ. Losses at the gene ends were 1 base for V and 3 bases for J; bases not matched to a gene: 5. The CDR3 region has the DNA TGCGCCAGCAGCTTGATACAGGGGGCAGTCTACAATGAGCAGTTCTTC. Translated: CASSLIQGAVYNEQFF. Full variable domain (remainder filled in from reference TRBV5-1 and TRBJ2-1): KAGVTQTPRYLIKTRGQQVTLSCSPISGHRSVSWYQQTPGQGLQFLFEYFSETQRNKGNFPGRFSGRQFSNSRSEMNVSTLELGDSALYLCASSLIQGAVYNEQFFGPGTRLTVL.

This clone came up a few times. The chain links TRBV2 to TRBJ2-2; 12 nucleotides match TRBD2. The CDR3 sequence is 16 residues long. Germline V gene sequence: CDR1 SNHLY, CDR2 FYNNEI. The V segment lost 7 bases and the J segment 2 bases; nucleotides outside the gene matches: 5. DNA for the CDR3: TGTGCCAGCAAGAGGACTAGCGGGACTAACACCGGGGAGCTGTTTTTT. Its protein is CASKRTSGTNTGELFF.

Comment on this clone: The same CDR3 can be traced to other DNA sequences in this sample. The rearrangement joins TRBV5-1 to TRBJ2-7; the D call may be TRBD1 or TRBD2 (5 bases each). With 2 bases removed from V and 0 bases from J, the gap between germline ends came to 9 bases. The CDR3 runs to 14 residues. CDR1 SGHRS and CDR2 YFSETQ come from the germline V gene. The CDR3 sequence is CASSFSGSSYEQYF. CDR3 in DNA: TGCGCCAGCAGCTTTTCAGGGAGCTCCTACGAGCAGTACTTC.

This chain connects TRBV30 to TRBJ1-6, with TRBD1 as a possible D gene (5 bases). Germline CDR1 and CDR2: GTSNPN and SVGIG (reference sequence). The V gene lost 5 bases and the J gene lost 0 bases, with 11 bases spanning the gap. CDR3 length equals 15 residues. The CDR3 sequence: CAWGTASSYNSPLHF. CDR3 nucleotides: TGTGCCTGGGGGACGGCTAGCTCCTATAATTCACCCCTCCACTTT.

This clone came up a few times. This chain's CDR3 is CASSLSQNTEAFF. The CDR3 DNA reads TGTGCCAGCAGTTTATCCCAGAACACTGAAGCTTTCTTT. The chain has TRBV28 and TRBJ1-1; D is undetermined. V was cut by 1 base and J by 1 base, with 4 bases left in between. This CDR3 has 13 amino acids. The germline V gene encodes CDR1 MDHEN and CDR2 SYDVKM.

This clone appeared a few times. V gene TRBV10-3 combines with J gene TRBJ1-3; no firm D call. Per the germline V gene, CDR1 is ENHRY and CDR2 is SYGVKD. This CDR3 region has 12 residues. With 5 bases removed from V and 1 base from J, the gap between germline ends came to 3 bases. This CDR3 is CAISTSGNTIYF. The DNA of the CDR3 is TGTGCCATCAGTACTTCTGGAAACACCATATATTTT.